These 15 T cell receptor beta chains were sequenced from one sample in a study of blood T cell repertoires in COVID-19. Repertoires were generated with immunoSEQ multiplex PCR, while TCRdb's copy carries only in-frame clones and drops some. The sample includes roughly 330,000 clones, approximately 88% of them seen just once. The source material was peripheral blood. The receptors here all came from a man aged 25 to 45 with COVID-19, enrolled during active disease.

This chain joins TRBV13 and TRBJ2-7, with 10 bases matching TRBD1. V dropped 0 bases and J dropped 1; count of bases not matched to a gene: 3. Germline V lookup: CDR1 PRHDT, CDR2 FYEKMQ (reference sequence). This CDR3 has 16 residues. The CDR3 loop reads CASSLGRTGGSYEQYF. In nucleotides, the CDR3 is TGTGCCAGCAGCTTAGGAAGGACAGGGGGATCCTACGAGCAGTACTTC.

The genes are TRBV9 and TRBJ2-2; TRBD2 might be the D (6 bases). Looked up from germline, CDR1 is SGDLS and CDR2 is YYNGEE. Trimming took off 0 bases at V and 5 bases at J, with 14 bases between the two ends. The CDR3 runs 16 residues. DNA of the CDR3: TGTGCCAGCAGCGTAGGGACCGGGAGATGGACCGGGGAGCTGTTTTTT. It is translated as CASSVGTGRWTGELFF.

V and J are TRBV7-7 and TRBJ2-5; D possibly corresponds to TRBD2 (6 bases). The V gene lost 3 bases and the J gene lost 10 bases, with 18 bases spanning the gap. In germline, CDR1 is SSHAT, CDR2 FNYEAQ (reference sequence). The CDR3 runs 14 residues. The CDR3 DNA sequence: TGTGCCAGCAGCTTTTCGGACTCTAGCGAGGGCCAGTACTTC. Amino acids: CASSFSDSSEGQYF.

The gene calls are TRBV7-3 and TRBJ2-5; 7 bases match TRBD1. V lost 2 bases to trimming and J lost 2 bases; unmatched junction nucleotides: 5. The CDR3 has 15 amino acids. Germline-derived CDR1 and CDR2 are SGHTA and FQGTGA. The CDR3 region has the DNA TGTGCCAGCAGCTTAGCCCCGGGACAGCAAGAGACCCAGTACTTC. Its translation: CASSLAPGQQETQYF.

The rearrangement uses TRBV24-1 and TRBJ2-2; 8 positions agree with TRBD2. The ends lost 7 bases at V and 4 bases at J; junction bases unmatched: 4. Per the germline V gene, CDR1 is KGHDR and CDR2 is SFDVKD. CDR3 length: 14 amino acids. DNA of the CDR3: TGTGCCACCAGGGAAGCGGGAGTCACCGGGGAGCTGTTTTTT. Amino acid sequence: CATREAGVTGELFF.

This chain connects TRBV14 to TRBJ2-3, with 7 bases that match TRBD2. J gave up 0 bases and V 0 bases, and 15 bases lay outside the gene matches. From germline, CDR1 is SGHDN and CDR2 FVKESK. There are 20 residues in the CDR3. DNA of the CDR3: TGTGCCAGCAGCCAAGAGGCAGGTCCTTGGACGGGGGGAAGCACAGATACGCAGTATTTT. Amino acid sequence: CASSQEAGPWTGGSTDTQYF.

The chain has TRBV19 and TRBJ1-2; tentatively, D is TRBD1 (6 bases). V was trimmed by 3 bases and J by 8 bases, leaving 13 bases between them. The germline V gene has CDR1 LNHDA and CDR2 SQIVND (reference sequence). This CDR3 contains 13 residues. The CDR3 DNA is TGTGCCAGTAGTATGGGTGCGAGGGGGGGCTACACCTTC. Amino acids: CASSMGARGGYTF. Full variable domain (missing parts from reference TRBV19 and TRBJ1-2): DGGITQSPKYLFRKEGQNVTLSCEQNLNHDAMYWYRQDPGQGLRLIYYSQIVNDFQKGDIAEGYSVSREKKESFPLTVTSAQKNPTAFYLCASSMGARGGYTFGSGTRLTVV.

The CDR3 DNA reads as TGTGCCAGCAGTACAACTAGCGCCGGGGAGCTGTTTTTT. Protein: CASSTTSAGELFF. V and J are TRBV6-5 and TRBJ2-2, with 7 nucleotides matching TRBD2. CDR1 and CDR2 (germline): MNHEY, SVGAGI. The CDR3 covers 13 residues. After removal of 5 bases from V and 6 bases from J, the junction contained 3 bases not matched to a gene.

The chain has TRBV27 and TRBJ1-5; D may be TRBD1 (6 bases). V was cut by 4 bases and J by 6 bases, with 13 bases left in between. Germline V gene data show CDR1 as MNHEY and CDR2 as SMNVEV (reference sequence). The CDR3 sequence is 14 residues long. As DNA, the CDR3 is TGTGCCAGCAGTTCAGGGACATCAACTCAGCCCCAGCATTTT. It encodes CASSSGTSTQPQHF.

This clone showed up just a few times. V and J are TRBV6-6 and TRBJ1-6; TRBD1 agrees at 8 bases. There are 13 residues in the CDR3. Per the germline V gene, CDR1 is MNHNY and CDR2 is SVGAGI (reference sequence). Germline trimming cut 5 bases from V and 8 bases from J; bases unmatched to any gene: 2. CDR3 loop: CASSGQGDSPLHF. The CDR3 DNA reads as TGTGCCAGCAGTGGACAGGGCGATTCACCCCTCCACTTT.

This clone has more than one count but fewer than ten. The chain employs TRBV7-9 and TRBJ1-6; 11 nucleotides match TRBD1. The CDR3 is 16 amino acids. In germline, CDR1 is SEHNR, CDR2 FQNEAQ (reference sequence). Trimming took 6 bases from V and 7 from J; bases not matched to a gene: 8. DNA of the CDR3: TGTGCCAGCAGTCCCGGACAGGGGGCTGAGAATTCACCCCTCCACTTT. Translated, it gives CASSPGQGAENSPLHF.

CDR3 in DNA: TGTGCTAGTGGTTTGACCGAACCCGACAGGGCCGAGCAGTACTTC. Amino acids: CASGLTEPDRAEQYF. This rearrangement joins TRBV12-5 to TRBJ2-7; TRBD1 matches at 7 bases. Germline V lookup: CDR1 LGHNT, CDR2 FRNRAP. V dropped 2 bases and J dropped 6; count of bases not matched to a gene: 10. This CDR3 has 15 amino acids.

This clone was seen a single time. The CDR3 nucleotides are TGTGCCAGCAGTTACATAGTAGGGGCCGGGGAGCTGTTTTTT. It encodes CASSYIVGAGELFF. The chain combines TRBV6-5 with TRBJ2-2, with a tentative D call TRBD1 (5 bases). Trimming took 2 bases from V and 6 from J, leaving 10 bases between them. CDR1 and CDR2 from the germline V gene are MNHEY and SVGAGI. The CDR3 runs 14 residues.

This clone was recorded only once. This chain links TRBV28 with TRBJ2-3, with 7 bases that match TRBD1. The CDR3 runs to 15 residues. Germline trimming cut 2 bases from V and 2 bases from J; bases unmatched to any gene: 4. Germline V CDR1 and CDR2: MDHEN, SYDVKM. The CDR3 DNA reads as TGTGCCAGCAGTTTAGGGGACAGCCACACAGATACGCAGTATTTT. It encodes CASSLGDSHTDTQYF.

This clone was counted only a few times. The chain is built from TRBV10-3 and TRBJ1-5, with 8 bases aligning to TRBD1. The V gene's germline CDR1 is ENHRY and CDR2 SYGVKD. This CDR3 contains 17 residues. After removal of 2 bases from V and 4 bases from J, the junction contained 10 bases not matched to a gene. The CDR3 nucleotides are TGTGCCATCAGTGAGACAGGGGGGTCATTTGGGAATCAGCCCCAGCATTTT. This translates into CAISETGGSFGNQPQHF.